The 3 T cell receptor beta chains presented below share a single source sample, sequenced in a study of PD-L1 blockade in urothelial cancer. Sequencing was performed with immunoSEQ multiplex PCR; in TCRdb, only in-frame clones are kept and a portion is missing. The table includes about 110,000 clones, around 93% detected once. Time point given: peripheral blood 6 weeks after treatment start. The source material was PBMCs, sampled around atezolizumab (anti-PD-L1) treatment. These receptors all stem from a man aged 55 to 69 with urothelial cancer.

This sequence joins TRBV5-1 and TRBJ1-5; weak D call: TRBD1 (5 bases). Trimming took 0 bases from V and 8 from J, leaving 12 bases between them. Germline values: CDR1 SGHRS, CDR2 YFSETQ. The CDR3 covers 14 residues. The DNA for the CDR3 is TGCGCCAGCAGCTTGGACCCAGGGAGGGAGCCCCAGCATTTT. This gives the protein CASSLDPGREPQHF. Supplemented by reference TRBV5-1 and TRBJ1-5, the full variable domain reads KAGVTQTPRYLIKTRGQQVTLSCSPISGHRSVSWYQQTPGQGLQFLFEYFSETQRNKGNFPGRFSGRQFSNSRSEMNVSTLELGDSALYLCASSLDPGREPQHFGDGTRLSIL.

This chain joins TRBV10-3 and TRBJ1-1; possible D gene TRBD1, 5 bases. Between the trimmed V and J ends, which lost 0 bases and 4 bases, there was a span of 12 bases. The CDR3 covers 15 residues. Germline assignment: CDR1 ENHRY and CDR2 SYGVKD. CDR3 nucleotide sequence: TGTGCCATCAGTGAGTCTTTTGGGGGGGGCACTGAAGCTTTCTTT. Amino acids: CAISESFGGGTEAFF.

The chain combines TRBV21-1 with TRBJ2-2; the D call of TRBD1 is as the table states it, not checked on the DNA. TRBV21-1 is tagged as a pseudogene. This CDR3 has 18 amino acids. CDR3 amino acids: CASSNIRNRPANTGELFF. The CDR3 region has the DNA TGTGCCAGCAGCAATATTAGGAACAGGCCCGCGAACACCGGGGAGCTGTTTTTT.